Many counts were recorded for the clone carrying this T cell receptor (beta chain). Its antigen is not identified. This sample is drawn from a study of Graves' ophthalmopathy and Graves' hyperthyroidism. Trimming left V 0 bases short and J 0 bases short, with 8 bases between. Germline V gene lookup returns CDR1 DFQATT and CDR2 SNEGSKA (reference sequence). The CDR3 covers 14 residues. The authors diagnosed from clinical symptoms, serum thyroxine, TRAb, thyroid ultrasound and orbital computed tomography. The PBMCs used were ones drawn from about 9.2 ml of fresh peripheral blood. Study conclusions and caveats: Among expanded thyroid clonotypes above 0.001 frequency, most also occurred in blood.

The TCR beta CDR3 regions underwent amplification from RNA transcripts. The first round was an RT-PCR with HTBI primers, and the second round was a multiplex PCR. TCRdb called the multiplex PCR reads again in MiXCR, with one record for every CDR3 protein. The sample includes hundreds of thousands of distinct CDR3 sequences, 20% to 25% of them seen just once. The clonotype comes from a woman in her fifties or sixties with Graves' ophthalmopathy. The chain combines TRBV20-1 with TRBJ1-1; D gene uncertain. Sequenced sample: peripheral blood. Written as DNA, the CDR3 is TGCAGTGCTAGAGAGTATAGGGTGAACACTGAAGCTTTCTTT. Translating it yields CSAREYRVNTEAFF.